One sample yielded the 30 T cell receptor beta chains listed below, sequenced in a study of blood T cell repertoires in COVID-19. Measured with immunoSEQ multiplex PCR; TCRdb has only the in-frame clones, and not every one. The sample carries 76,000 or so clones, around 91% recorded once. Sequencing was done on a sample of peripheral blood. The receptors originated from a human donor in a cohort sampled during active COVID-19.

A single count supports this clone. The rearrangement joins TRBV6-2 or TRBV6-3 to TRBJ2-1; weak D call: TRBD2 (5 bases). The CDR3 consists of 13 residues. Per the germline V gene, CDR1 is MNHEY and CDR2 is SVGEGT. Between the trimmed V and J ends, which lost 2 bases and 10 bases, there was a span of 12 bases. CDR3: CASSYREFREQFF. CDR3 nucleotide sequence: TGTGCCAGCAGTTACCGGGAATTTAGAGAGCAGTTCTTC.

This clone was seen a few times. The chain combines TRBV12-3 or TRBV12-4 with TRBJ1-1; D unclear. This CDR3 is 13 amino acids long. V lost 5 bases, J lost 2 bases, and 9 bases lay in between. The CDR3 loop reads CASSPTYNTEAFF. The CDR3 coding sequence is TGTGCCAGCAGTCCGACATATAACACTGAAGCTTTCTTT.

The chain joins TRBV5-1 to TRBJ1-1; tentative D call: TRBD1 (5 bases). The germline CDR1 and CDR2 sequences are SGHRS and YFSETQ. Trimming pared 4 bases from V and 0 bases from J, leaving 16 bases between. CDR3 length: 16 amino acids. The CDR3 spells CASSNAGWSVNTEAFF. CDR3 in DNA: TGCGCCAGCAGCAACGCAGGGTGGTCAGTGAACACTGAAGCTTTCTTT. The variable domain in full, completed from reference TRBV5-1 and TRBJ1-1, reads KAGVTQTPRYLIKTRGQQVTLSCSPISGHRSVSWYQQTPGQGLQFLFEYFSETQRNKGNFPGRFSGRQFSNSRSEMNVSTLELGDSALYLCASSNAGWSVNTEAFFGQGTRLTVV.

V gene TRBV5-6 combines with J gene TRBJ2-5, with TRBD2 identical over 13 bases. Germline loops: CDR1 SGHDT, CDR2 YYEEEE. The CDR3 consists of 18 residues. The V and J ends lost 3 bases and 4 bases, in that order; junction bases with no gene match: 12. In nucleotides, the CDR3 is TGTGCCAGCAGCTCTACTAGCGGGGGGGCGTTCTCGGGAGAGACCCAGTACTTC. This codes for CASSSTSGGAFSGETQYF.

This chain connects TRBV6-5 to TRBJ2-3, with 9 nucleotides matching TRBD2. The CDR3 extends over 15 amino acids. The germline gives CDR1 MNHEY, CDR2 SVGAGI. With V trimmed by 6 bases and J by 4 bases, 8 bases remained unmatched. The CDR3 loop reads CASRLAGDRSDTQYF. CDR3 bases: TGTGCCAGCAGATTAGCGGGGGACCGTTCAGATACGCAGTATTTT.

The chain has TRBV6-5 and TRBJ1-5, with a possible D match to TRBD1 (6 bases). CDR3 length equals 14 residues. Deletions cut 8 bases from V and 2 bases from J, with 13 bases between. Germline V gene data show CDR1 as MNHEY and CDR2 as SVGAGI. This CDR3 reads CASGNREGNQPQHF. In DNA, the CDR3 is TGTGCCAGCGGAAACAGGGAAGGCAATCAGCCCCAGCATTTT.

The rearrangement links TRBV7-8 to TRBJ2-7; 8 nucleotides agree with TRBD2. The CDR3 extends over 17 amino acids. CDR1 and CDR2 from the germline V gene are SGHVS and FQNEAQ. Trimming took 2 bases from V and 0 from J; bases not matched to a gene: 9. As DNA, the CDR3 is TGTGCCAGCAGCTTATATTCGGGGGGGCATAGCTCCTACGAGCAGTACTTC. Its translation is CASSLYSGGHSSYEQYF.

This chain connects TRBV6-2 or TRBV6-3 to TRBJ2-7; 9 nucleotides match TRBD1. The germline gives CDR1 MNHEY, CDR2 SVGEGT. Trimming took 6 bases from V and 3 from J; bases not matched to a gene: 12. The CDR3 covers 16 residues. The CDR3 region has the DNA TGTGCCAGCAGCCCATTGGGCGTGGACAGGGGCTACGAGCAGTACTTC. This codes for CASSPLGVDRGYEQYF.

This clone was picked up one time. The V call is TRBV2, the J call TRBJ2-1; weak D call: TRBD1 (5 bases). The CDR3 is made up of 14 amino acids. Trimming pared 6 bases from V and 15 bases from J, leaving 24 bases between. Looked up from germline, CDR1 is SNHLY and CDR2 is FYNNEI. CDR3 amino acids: CASSVLAGLVYGFF. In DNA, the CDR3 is TGTGCCAGCAGCGTTTTGGCAGGGTTGGTGTATGGGTTCTTC.

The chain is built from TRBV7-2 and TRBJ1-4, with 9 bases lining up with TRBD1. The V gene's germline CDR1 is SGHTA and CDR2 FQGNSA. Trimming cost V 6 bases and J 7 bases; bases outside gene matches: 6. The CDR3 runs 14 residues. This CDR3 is CASRNRGRGEKLFF. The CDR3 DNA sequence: TGTGCCAGCAGAAACAGGGGGCGAGGTGAAAAACTGTTTTTT.

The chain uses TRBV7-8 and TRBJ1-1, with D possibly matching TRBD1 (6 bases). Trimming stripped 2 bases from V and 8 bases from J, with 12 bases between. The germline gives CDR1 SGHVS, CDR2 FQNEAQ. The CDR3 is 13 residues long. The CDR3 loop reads CASSLFGGGEAFF. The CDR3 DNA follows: TGTGCCAGCAGCTTATTCGGTGGGGGCGAAGCTTTCTTT.

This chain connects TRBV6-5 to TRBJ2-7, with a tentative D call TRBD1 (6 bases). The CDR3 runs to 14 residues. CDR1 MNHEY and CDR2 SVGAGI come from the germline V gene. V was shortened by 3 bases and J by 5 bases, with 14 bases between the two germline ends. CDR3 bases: TGTGCCAGCAGTTATTCCAGGGGAGACCACGAGCAGTACTTC. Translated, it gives CASSYSRGDHEQYF.

CDR3 coding DNA: TGTGCCAGCAGCAAAGTGACTCCATCCAATGAGCAGTTCTTC. It is translated as CASSKVTPSNEQFF. This chain uses TRBV21-1 with TRBJ2-1; the DNA was not used to check the table's D call, TRBD2. TRBV21-1 has pseudogene status. The CDR3 consists of 14 residues.

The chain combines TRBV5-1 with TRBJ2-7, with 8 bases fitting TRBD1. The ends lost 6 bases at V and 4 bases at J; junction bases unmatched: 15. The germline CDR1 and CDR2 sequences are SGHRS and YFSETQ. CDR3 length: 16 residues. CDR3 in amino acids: CASMLSGQGDFYEQYF. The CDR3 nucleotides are TGCGCCAGCATGCTATCTGGACAGGGAGATTTTTACGAGCAGTACTTC. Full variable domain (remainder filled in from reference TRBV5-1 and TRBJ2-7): KAGVTQTPRYLIKTRGQQVTLSCSPISGHRSVSWYQQTPGQGLQFLFEYFSETQRNKGNFPGRFSGRQFSNSRSEMNVSTLELGDSALYLCASMLSGQGDFYEQYFGPGTRLTVT.

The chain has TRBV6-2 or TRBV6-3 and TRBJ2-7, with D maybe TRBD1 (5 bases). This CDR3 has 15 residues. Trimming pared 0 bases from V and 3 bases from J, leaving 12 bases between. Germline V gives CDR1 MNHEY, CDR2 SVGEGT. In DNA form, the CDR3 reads TGTGCCAGCAGTTACTCGATAGGGGTCTTCTACGAGCAGTACTTC. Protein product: CASSYSIGVFYEQYF.

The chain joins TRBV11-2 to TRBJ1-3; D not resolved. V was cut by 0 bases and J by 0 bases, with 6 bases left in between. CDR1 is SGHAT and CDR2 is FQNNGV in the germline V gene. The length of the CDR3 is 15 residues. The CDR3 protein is CASSLEFNSGNTIYF. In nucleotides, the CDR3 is TGTGCCAGCAGCTTAGAGTTTAACTCTGGAAACACCATATATTTT.

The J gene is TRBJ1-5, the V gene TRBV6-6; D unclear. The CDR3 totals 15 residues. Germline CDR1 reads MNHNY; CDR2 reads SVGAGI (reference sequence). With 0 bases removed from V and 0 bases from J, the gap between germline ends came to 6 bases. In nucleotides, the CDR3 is TGTGCCAGCAGTTACTCCGGGGATAGCAATCAGCCCCAGCATTTT. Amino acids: CASSYSGDSNQPQHF.

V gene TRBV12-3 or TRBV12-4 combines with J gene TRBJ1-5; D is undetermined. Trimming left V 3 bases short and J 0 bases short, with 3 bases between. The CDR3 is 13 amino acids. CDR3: CASSLASNQPQHF. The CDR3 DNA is TGTGCCAGCAGTTTGGCTAGCAATCAGCCCCAGCATTTT.

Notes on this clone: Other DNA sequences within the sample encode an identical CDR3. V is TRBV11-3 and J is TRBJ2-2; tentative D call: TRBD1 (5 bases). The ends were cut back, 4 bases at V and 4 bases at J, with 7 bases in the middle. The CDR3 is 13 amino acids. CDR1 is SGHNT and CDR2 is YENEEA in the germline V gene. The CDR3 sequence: CASSSQGTGELFF. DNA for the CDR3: TGTGCCAGCAGCTCCCAGGGCACCGGGGAGCTGTTTTTT. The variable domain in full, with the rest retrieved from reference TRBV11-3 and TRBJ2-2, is EAGVVQSPRYKIIEKKQPVAFWCNPISGHNTLYWYLQNLGQGPELLIRYENEEAVDDSQLPKDRFSAERLKGVDSTLKIQPAELGDSAVYLCASSSQGTGELFFGEGSRLTVL.

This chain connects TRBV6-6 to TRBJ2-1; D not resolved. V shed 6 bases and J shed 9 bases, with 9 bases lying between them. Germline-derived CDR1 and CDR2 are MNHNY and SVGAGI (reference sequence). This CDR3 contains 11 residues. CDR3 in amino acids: CASSHYSEQFF. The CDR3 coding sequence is TGTGCCAGCAGCCATTATAGTGAGCAGTTCTTC.

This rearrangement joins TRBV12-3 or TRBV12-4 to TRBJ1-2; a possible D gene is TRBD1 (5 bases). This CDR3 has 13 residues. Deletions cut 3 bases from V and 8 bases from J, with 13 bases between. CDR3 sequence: CASSLGPREGYTF. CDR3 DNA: TGTGCCAGCAGTTTGGGGCCCCGGGAGGGCTACACCTTC.

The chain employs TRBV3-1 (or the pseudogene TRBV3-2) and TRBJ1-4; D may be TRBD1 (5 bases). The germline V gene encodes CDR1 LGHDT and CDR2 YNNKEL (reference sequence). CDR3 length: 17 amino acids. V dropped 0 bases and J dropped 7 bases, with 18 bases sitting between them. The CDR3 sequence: CASSQDTRGRVFEKLFF. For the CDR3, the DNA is TGTGCCAGCAGCCAAGACACAAGGGGCAGGGTTTTTGAAAAACTGTTTTTT.

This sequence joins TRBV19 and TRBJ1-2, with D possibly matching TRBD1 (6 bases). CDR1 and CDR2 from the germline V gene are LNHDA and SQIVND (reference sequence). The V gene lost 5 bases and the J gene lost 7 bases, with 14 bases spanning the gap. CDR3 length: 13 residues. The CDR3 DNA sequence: TGTGCCAGTAGTTGGACCATCAGGGGTGGCTACACCTTC. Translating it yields CASSWTIRGGYTF.

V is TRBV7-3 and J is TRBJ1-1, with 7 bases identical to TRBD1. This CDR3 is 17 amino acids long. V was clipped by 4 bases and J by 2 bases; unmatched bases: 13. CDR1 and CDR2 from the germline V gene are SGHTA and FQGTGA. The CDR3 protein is CASSSLLSGTANTEAFF. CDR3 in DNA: TGTGCCAGCAGCTCTCTATTATCCGGGACAGCAAACACTGAAGCTTTCTTT. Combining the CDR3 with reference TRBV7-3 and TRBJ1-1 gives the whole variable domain GAGVSQTPSNKVTEKGKYVELRCDPISGHTALYWYRQSLGQGPEFLIYFQGTGAADDSGLPNDRFFAVRPEGSVSTLKIQRTERGDSAVYLCASSSLLSGTANTEAFFGQGTRLTVV.

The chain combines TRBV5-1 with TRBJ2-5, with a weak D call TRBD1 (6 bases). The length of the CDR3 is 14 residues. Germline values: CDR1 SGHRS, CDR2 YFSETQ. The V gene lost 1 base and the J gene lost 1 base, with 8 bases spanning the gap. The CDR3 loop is CASSLMDSQETQYF. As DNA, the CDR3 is TGCGCCAGCAGCTTGATGGACAGCCAAGAGACCCAGTACTTC.

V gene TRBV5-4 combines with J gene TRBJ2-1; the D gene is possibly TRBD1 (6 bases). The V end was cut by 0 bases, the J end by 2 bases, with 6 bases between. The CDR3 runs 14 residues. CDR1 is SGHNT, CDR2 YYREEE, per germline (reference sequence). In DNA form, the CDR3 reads TGTGCCAGCAGCTTGGGGACAGCCTACAATGAGCAGTTCTTC. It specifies CASSLGTAYNEQFF.

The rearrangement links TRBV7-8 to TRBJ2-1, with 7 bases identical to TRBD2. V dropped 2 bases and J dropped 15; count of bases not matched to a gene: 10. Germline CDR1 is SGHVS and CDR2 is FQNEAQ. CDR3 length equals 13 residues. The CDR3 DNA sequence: TGTGCCAGCAGCTTATGGGGCGGGGGATTATGGTTCTTC. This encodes CASSLWGGGLWFF.

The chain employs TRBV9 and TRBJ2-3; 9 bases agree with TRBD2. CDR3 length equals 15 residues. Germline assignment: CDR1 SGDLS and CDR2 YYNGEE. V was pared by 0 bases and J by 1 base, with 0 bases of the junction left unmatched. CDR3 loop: CASSVVAGGTDTQYF. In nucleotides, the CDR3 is TGTGCCAGCAGCGTAGTAGCGGGGGGCACAGATACGCAGTATTTT.

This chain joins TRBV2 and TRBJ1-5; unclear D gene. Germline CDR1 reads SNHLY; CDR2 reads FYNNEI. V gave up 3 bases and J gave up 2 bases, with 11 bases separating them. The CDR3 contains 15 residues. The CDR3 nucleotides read TGTGCCAGCAGTGAGCGGCAGAGGGGCAATCAGCCCCAGCATTTT. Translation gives CASSERQRGNQPQHF.

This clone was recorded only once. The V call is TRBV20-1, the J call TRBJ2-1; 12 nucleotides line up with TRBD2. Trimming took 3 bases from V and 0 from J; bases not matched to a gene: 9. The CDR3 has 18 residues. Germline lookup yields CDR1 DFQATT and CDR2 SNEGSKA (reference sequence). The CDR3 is CSASTLAGGLSSYNEQFF. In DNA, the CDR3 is TGCAGTGCTAGTACCCTAGCGGGGGGGCTCAGCTCCTACAATGAGCAGTTCTTC.